These 27 T cell receptor beta chains came from one sample sequenced in a study of pediatric ulcerative colitis. Generated by immunoSEQ multiplex PCR, the TCRdb table keeps only in-frame clones and is missing some. The table shows some 9,100 clones, with 88% occurring only once. Sequenced material: blood. Receptor source: a girl aged 5-17 years with moderate ulcerative colitis.

This clone was seen only once. Here the CDR3 DNA reads TGTGCCAGTGGGGGGTTTTCCTACAATGAGCAGTTCTTC. Protein sequence: CASGGFSYNEQFF. The rearrangement links TRBV19 to TRBJ2-1, with D maybe TRBD2 (6 bases). The CDR3 is 13 residues long. Germline CDR1 reads LNHDA; CDR2 reads SQIVND (reference sequence). V lost 8 bases to trimming and J lost 1 base, with 9 bases between them.

This rearrangement joins TRBV30 to TRBJ2-4, with D perhaps matching TRBD1 (6 bases). Germline assignment: CDR1 GTSNPN and CDR2 SVGIG (reference sequence). Trimming left V 3 bases short and J 2 bases short, with 14 bases between. This CDR3 has 15 residues. The CDR3 region has the DNA TGTGCCTGGAGGAGAAAAGGGGGTACCAAAAACATTCAGTACTTC. Its protein is CAWRRKGGTKNIQYF.

This clone was counted once. The rearrangement uses TRBV18 and TRBJ2-2; a weak D match, TRBD2 (6 bases). Trimming removed 5 bases from V and 0 bases from J, with 10 bases in between. The CDR3 spans 15 residues. CDR1 is KGHSH, CDR2 LQKENI, per germline. CDR3: CASSGGSTNTGELFF. In nucleotides, the CDR3 is TGTGCCAGCTCAGGAGGGTCGACGAACACCGGGGAGCTGTTTTTT.

This clone was counted once. The chain uses TRBV5-1 and TRBJ2-4; 9 bases align to TRBD2. After removal of 0 bases from V and 7 bases from J, the junction contained 5 bases not matched to a gene. From germline, CDR1 is SGHRS and CDR2 YFSETQ. This CDR3 is 15 amino acids long. The CDR3 region has the DNA TGCGCCAGCAGCTTGGCCGCGGGAGGGCGGAACATTCAGTACTTC. Translation gives CASSLAAGGRNIQYF.

The chain joins TRBV6-5 to TRBJ1-1; a possible D gene is TRBD1 (5 bases). Germline V gene sequence: CDR1 MNHEY, CDR2 SVGAGI. V was shortened by 8 bases and J by 4 bases, with 11 bases between the two germline ends. The CDR3 length is 12 residues. CDR3 loop: CASARDATEAFF. CDR3 coding DNA: TGTGCCAGCGCCAGGGATGCCACTGAAGCTTTCTTT.

V and J are TRBV6-1 and TRBJ2-7, with TRBD1 as a possible D gene (6 bases). Germline-derived CDR1 and CDR2 are MNHNS and SASEGT. CDR3 size: 14 residues. Trimming removed 7 bases from V and 4 bases from J, with 17 bases in between. CDR3: CASNRQAGGYEQYF. CDR3 coding DNA: TGTGCCAGCAACCGACAGGCGGGTGGGTACGAGCAGTACTTC.

This chain connects TRBV27 to TRBJ1-2; 8 bases are shared with TRBD1. Germline V gene sequence: CDR1 MNHEY, CDR2 SMNVEV (reference sequence). The CDR3 has 15 residues. Trimming removed 3 bases from V and 4 bases from J; junction bases left unmatched: 7. CDR3 sequence: CASSLTAGGPYGYTF. DNA of the CDR3: TGTGCCAGCAGTTTGACGGCAGGGGGCCCCTATGGCTACACCTTC.

This chain links TRBV6-5 with TRBJ1-3, with D possibly matching TRBD1 (6 bases). Germline-derived CDR1 and CDR2 are MNHEY and SVGAGI. This CDR3 has 15 amino acids. Trimming removed 5 bases at V and 5 bases at J, with 16 bases between. The DNA of the CDR3 is TGTGCCAGCAGTAAACAGGGTATCCCCCGAAACACCATATATTTT. It encodes CASSKQGIPRNTIYF.

V gene TRBV5-1 combines with J gene TRBJ1-2, with 7 bases matching TRBD1. The CDR3 spans 15 residues. J was trimmed by 8 bases and V by 4 bases; bases with no gene match: 14. From germline, CDR1 is SGHRS and CDR2 YFSETQ. The CDR3 coding sequence is TGCGCCAGCAGCCGGTTCGAAGGGGGCGCGGAAGGCTACACCTTC. It codes for CASSRFEGGAEGYTF.

The genes are TRBV13 and TRBJ2-5; 10 nucleotides agree with TRBD1. J lost 0 bases, V lost 2 bases, and 12 bases had no gene match. The CDR3 sequence is 19 residues long. The germline V gene encodes CDR1 PRHDT and CDR2 FYEKMQ (reference sequence). CDR3 in DNA: TGTGCCAGCAGCTTAAATTTCCGATGGGACAGGGGAAACCAAGAGACCCAGTACTTC. Its translation is CASSLNFRWDRGNQETQYF. Supplemented by reference TRBV13 and TRBJ2-5, the full variable domain reads AAGVIQSPRHLIKEKRETATLKCYPIPRHDTVYWYQQGPGQDPQFLISFYEKMQSDKGSIPDRFSAQQFSDYHSELNMSSLELGDSALYFCASSLNFRWDRGNQETQYFGPGTRLLVL.

The rearrangement uses TRBV5-4 and TRBJ2-7, with a tentative D call TRBD1 (6 bases). The length of the CDR3 is 13 residues. Trimming shortened V by 1 base and J by 6 bases, and 11 bases separated the two germline ends. Germline CDR1 is SGHNT and CDR2 is YYREEE (reference sequence). The CDR3 sequence: CASSLQQGFEQYF. CDR3 sequence (DNA): TGTGCCAGCAGCTTGCAACAGGGATTCGAGCAGTACTTC.

The chain employs TRBV7-2 and TRBJ1-1, with D tentatively TRBD1 (6 bases). There are 19 residues in the CDR3. Looked up from germline, CDR1 is SGHTA and CDR2 is FQGNSA. V lost 5 bases to trimming and J lost 0 bases, with 25 bases between them. The CDR3 nucleotides are TGTGCCAGCAGCCAAGCCCGGGGGGGCAGGCGACCTTTGAACACTGAAGCTTTCTTT. Translation gives CASSQARGGRRPLNTEAFF. The full variable domain, rest sourced from reference TRBV7-2 and TRBJ1-1, is GAGVSQSPSNKVTEKGKDVELRCDPISGHTALYWYRQSLGQGLEFLIYFQGNSAPDKSGLPSDRFSAERTGGSVSTLTIQRTQQEDSAVYLCASSQARGGRRPLNTEAFFGQGTRLTVV.

This rearrangement joins TRBV28 to TRBJ2-3, with D possibly TRBD1 on 6 matching bases. Germline V lookup: CDR1 MDHEN, CDR2 SYDVKM. V lost 8 bases and J 2 bases, leaving 8 bases between the germline ends. The CDR3 spans 12 residues. The CDR3 protein is CASRTDTDTQYF. CDR3 nucleotide sequence: TGTGCCAGCCGGACAGACACAGATACGCAGTATTTT.

The chain carries TRBV14 and TRBJ1-2, with 7 bases that match TRBD1. The germline gives CDR1 SGHDN, CDR2 FVKESK. The V and J ends lost 5 bases and 4 bases, in that order; junction bases with no gene match: 4. The CDR3 extends over 13 amino acids. CDR3 region: CASSRDRVYGYTF. CDR3 coding DNA: TGTGCCAGCAGCAGAGACAGGGTCTATGGCTACACCTTC.

The chain joins TRBV5-1 to TRBJ1-1, with D possibly matching TRBD1 (5 bases). The CDR3 consists of 14 residues. Germline V CDR1 and CDR2: SGHRS, YFSETQ. Trimming took off 0 bases at V and 1 base at J, with 7 bases between the two ends. The CDR3: CASSLEGRNTEAFF. The DNA of the CDR3 is TGCGCCAGCAGCTTGGAGGGGCGGAACACTGAAGCTTTCTTT.

The rearrangement uses TRBV7-2 and TRBJ2-2, with 9 positions matching TRBD2. V lost 1 base and J lost 5; bases outside the gene matches: 8. CDR1 SGHTA and CDR2 FQGNSA come from the germline V gene. The CDR3 totals 17 residues. CDR3 amino acids: CASSLDAGGRATGELFF. CDR3 sequence (DNA): TGTGCCAGCAGCTTAGATGCTGGCGGGAGGGCGACCGGGGAGCTGTTTTTT.

V usage is TRBV10-3 and J usage is TRBJ1-4; D is perhaps TRBD1 (5 bases). With 10 bases removed from V and 8 bases from J, the gap between germline ends came to 20 bases. Per the germline V gene, CDR1 is ENHRY and CDR2 is SYGVKD. The CDR3 has 14 residues. The CDR3 bases are TGTGCCACCCGGGGCCCTCTCCAAGGGGAAAAACTGTTTTTT. Amino acid sequence: CATRGPLQGEKLFF.

The gene calls are TRBV6-5 and TRBJ1-4; a possible D gene is TRBD1 (6 bases). CDR1 and CDR2 (germline): MNHEY, SVGAGI. There are 15 residues in the CDR3. Trimming took off 0 bases at V and 8 bases at J, with 13 bases between the two ends. CDR3 amino acids: CASSYSWGQYEKLFF. Written as DNA, the CDR3 is TGTGCCAGCAGTTACTCGTGGGGGCAGTACGAAAAACTGTTTTTT.

CDR3 region: CAWGTGQGVGETQYF. DNA of the CDR3: TGTGCCTGGGGAACTGGGCAGGGGGTCGGTGAGACCCAGTACTTC. V and J are TRBV30 and TRBJ2-5, with TRBD1 identical over 7 bases. In germline, CDR1 is GTSNPN, CDR2 SVGIG (reference sequence). V was clipped by 5 bases and J by 5 bases; unmatched bases: 14. The CDR3 extends over 15 amino acids.

The J gene is TRBJ1-2, the V gene TRBV4-1; 12 positions agree with TRBD1. This CDR3 is built from 16 residues. J gave up 8 bases and V 4 bases, and 11 bases lay outside the gene matches. In germline, CDR1 is MGHRA, CDR2 YSYEKL. The CDR3 is CASSPKPGQGAWGYTF. CDR3 DNA sequence: TGCGCCAGCAGCCCGAAACCGGGACAGGGGGCGTGGGGCTACACCTTC.

The chain links TRBV19 to TRBJ1-1; D gene uncertain. The CDR3 consists of 13 residues. The germline CDR1 and CDR2 sequences are LNHDA and SQIVND (reference sequence). V gave up 5 bases and J gave up 2 bases, with 9 bases separating them. Written as DNA, the CDR3 is TGTGCCAGTAGTGCTGACGGAAACACTGAAGCTTTCTTT. Encoded protein: CASSADGNTEAFF.

The V call is TRBV13, the J call TRBJ1-4; a weak D match, TRBD1 (5 bases). Germline V gives CDR1 PRHDT, CDR2 FYEKMQ (reference sequence). There are 14 residues in the CDR3. Trimming cost V 3 bases and J 8 bases, with 13 bases left between them. The CDR3 sequence: CASSLEGRGEKLFF. The CDR3 coding sequence is TGTGCCAGCAGCTTGGAGGGACGCGGGGAAAAACTGTTTTTT.

This clone was counted a single time. This rearrangement joins TRBV19 to TRBJ2-1, with D tentatively TRBD1 or TRBD2 (5 bases each). V lost 5 bases and J 1 base, leaving 15 bases between the germline ends. The CDR3 sequence is 16 residues long. From germline, CDR1 is LNHDA and CDR2 SQIVND (reference sequence). Here the CDR3 DNA reads TGTGCCAGTAGTTTCCAGTCGGGGCTATCCTACAATGAGCAGTTCTTC. Its protein product is CASSFQSGLSYNEQFF.

J is TRBJ1-4 and V is TRBV21-1. TRBV21-1 is noted as a pseudogene. The CDR3 has 18 residues. CDR3 region: CASSEGLSLPVDNEKLFF. DNA for the CDR3: TGTGCCAGCAGTGAAGGTCTCAGTCTCCCAGTCGACAATGAAAAACTGTTTTTT.

The chain has TRBV14 and TRBJ2-2; 12 nucleotides match TRBD1. Losses at the gene ends were 3 bases for V and 4 bases for J; bases not matched to a gene: 9. The CDR3 contains 18 residues. Germline loops: CDR1 SGHDN, CDR2 FVKESK. CDR3 loop: CASSHSGQGALGTGELFF. The CDR3, as DNA: TGTGCCAGCAGCCACTCGGGACAGGGGGCCCTGGGCACCGGGGAGCTGTTTTTT.

J is TRBJ2-1 and V is TRBV29-1; D remains ambiguous. The germline CDR1 and CDR2 sequences are SQVTM and ANQGSEA. The CDR3 runs 11 residues. V lost 2 bases, J lost 4 bases, and 3 bases lay in between. The CDR3 is CSVEYYNEQFF. Here the CDR3 DNA reads TGCAGCGTTGAATATTACAATGAGCAGTTCTTC.

J is TRBJ2-3 and V is TRBV7-6; TRBD2 agrees at 10 bases. The CDR3 has 16 amino acids. CDR1 and CDR2 (germline): SGHVS, FNYEAQ. V was clipped by 5 bases and J by 9 bases; unmatched bases: 14. CDR3 sequence: CASSTTRTSGDLTQYF. The DNA for the CDR3 is TGTGCCAGCAGCACAACTCGGACTAGCGGAGACCTAACGCAGTATTTT.